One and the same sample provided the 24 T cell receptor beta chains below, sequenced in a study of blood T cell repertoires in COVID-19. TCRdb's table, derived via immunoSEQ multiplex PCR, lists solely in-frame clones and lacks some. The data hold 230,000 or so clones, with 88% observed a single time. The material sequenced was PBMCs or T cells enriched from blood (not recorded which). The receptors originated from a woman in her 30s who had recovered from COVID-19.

CDR3 sequence reads: CASSLGQTSGALTFDTQYF. In DNA form, the CDR3 reads TGTGCCAGCAGCTTAGGGCAGACTAGCGGGGCCCTCACATTCGATACGCAGTATTTT. The chain carries TRBV11-3 and TRBJ2-3; 11 bases agree with TRBD2. The germline V gene has CDR1 SGHNT and CDR2 YENEEA. J was trimmed by 6 bases and V by 1 base; bases with no gene match: 15. This CDR3 spans 19 amino acids.

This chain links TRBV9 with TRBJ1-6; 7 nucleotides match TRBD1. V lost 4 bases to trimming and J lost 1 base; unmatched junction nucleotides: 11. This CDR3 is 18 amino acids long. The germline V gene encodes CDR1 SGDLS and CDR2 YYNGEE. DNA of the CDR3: TGTGCCAGCAGCCCCGTTAAAGGGGGCGGGTCCTATAATTCACCCCTCCACTTT. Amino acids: CASSPVKGGGSYNSPLHF.

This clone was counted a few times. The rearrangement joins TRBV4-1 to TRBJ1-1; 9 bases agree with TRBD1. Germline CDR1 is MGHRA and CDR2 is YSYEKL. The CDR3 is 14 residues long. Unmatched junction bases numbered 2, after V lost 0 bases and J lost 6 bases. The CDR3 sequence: CASSQDNRGPEAFF. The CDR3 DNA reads TGCGCCAGCAGCCAAGATAACAGGGGGCCTGAAGCTTTCTTT.

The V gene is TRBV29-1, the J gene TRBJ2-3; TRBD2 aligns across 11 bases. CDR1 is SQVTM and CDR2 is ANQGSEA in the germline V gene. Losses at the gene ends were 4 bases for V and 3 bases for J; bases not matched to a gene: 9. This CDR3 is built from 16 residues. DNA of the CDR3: TGCAGCGTTGGTCAGTTAGCGGGGGGGATAACAGATACGCAGTATTTT. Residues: CSVGQLAGGITDTQYF.

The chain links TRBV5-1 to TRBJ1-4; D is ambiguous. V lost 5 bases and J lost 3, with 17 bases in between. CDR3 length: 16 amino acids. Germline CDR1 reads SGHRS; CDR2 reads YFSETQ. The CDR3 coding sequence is TGCGCCAGCAGGGTTGACTTCCAAACCTCTAATGAAAAACTGTTTTTT. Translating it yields CASRVDFQTSNEKLFF. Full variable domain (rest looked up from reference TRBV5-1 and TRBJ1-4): KAGVTQTPRYLIKTRGQQVTLSCSPISGHRSVSWYQQTPGQGLQFLFEYFSETQRNKGNFPGRFSGRQFSNSRSEMNVSTLELGDSALYLCASRVDFQTSNEKLFFGSGTQLSVL.

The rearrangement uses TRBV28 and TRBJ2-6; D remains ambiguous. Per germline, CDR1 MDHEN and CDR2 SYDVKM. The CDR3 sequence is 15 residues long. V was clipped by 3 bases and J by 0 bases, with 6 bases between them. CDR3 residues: CASSFLSSGANVLTF. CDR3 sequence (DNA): TGTGCCAGCAGTTTTTTGAGCTCTGGGGCCAACGTCCTGACTTTC.

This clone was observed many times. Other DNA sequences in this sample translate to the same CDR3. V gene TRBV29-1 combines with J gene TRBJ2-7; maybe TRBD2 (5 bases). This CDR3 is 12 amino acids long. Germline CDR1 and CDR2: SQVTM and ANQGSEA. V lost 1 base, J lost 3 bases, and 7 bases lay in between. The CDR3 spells CSVEVRDYEQYF. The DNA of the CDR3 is TGCAGCGTTGAAGTCCGGGACTACGAGCAGTACTTC.

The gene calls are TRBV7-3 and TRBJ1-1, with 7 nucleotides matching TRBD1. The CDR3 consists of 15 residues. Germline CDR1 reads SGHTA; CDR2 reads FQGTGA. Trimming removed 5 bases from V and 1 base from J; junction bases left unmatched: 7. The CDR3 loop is CASSHGGQRNTEAFF. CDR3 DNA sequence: TGTGCCAGCAGCCACGGGGGACAGAGGAACACTGAAGCTTTCTTT. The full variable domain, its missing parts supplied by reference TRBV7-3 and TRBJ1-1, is GAGVSQTPSNKVTEKGKYVELRCDPISGHTALYWYRQSLGQGPEFLIYFQGTGAADDSGLPNDRFFAVRPEGSVSTLKIQRTERGDSAVYLCASSHGGQRNTEAFFGQGTRLTVV.

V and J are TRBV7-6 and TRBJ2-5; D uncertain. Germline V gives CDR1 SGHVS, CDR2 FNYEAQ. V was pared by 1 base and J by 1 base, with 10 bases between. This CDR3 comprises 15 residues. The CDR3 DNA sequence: TGTGCCAGCAGCTTAGGGTCCACATTCCAAGAGACCCAGTACTTC. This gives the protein CASSLGSTFQETQYF.

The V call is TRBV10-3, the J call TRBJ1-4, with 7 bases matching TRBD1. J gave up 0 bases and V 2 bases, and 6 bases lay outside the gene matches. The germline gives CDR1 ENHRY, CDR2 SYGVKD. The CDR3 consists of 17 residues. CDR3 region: CAISEERQGATNEKLFF. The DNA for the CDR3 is TGTGCCATCAGTGAGGAACGACAGGGTGCAACTAATGAAAAACTGTTTTTT.

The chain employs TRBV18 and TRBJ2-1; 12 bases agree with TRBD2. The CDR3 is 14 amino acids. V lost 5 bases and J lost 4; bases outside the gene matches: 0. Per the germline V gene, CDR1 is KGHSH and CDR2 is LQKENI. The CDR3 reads CASSGTSGYNEQFF. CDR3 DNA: TGTGCCAGCTCAGGGACTAGCGGGTACAATGAGCAGTTCTTC. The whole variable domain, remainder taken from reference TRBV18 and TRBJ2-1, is NAGVMQNPRHLVRRRGQEARLRCSPMKGHSHVYWYRQLPEEGLKFMVYLQKENIIDESGMPKERFSAEFPKEGPSILRIQQVVRGDSAAYFCASSGTSGYNEQFFGPGTRLTVL.

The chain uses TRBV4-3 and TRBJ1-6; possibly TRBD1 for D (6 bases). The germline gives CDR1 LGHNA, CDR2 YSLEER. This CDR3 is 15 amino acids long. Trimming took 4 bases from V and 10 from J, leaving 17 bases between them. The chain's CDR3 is CASSPDSWGRSPLHF. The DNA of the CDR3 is TGCGCCAGCAGCCCGGACAGTTGGGGGAGATCACCCCTCCACTTT.

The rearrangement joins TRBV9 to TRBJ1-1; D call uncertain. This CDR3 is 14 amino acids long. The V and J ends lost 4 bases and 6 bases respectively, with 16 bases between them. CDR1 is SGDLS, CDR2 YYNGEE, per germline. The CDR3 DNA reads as TGTGCCAGCAGCCCAGGACGGGCAGCGGCTGAAGCTTTCTTT. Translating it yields CASSPGRAAAEAFF.

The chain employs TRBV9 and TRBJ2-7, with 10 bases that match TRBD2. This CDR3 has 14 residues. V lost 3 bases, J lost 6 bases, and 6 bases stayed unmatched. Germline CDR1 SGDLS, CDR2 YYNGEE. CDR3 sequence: CASSGVGTSAEQYF. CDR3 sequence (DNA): TGTGCCAGCAGCGGGGTGGGGACTAGCGCCGAGCAGTACTTC.

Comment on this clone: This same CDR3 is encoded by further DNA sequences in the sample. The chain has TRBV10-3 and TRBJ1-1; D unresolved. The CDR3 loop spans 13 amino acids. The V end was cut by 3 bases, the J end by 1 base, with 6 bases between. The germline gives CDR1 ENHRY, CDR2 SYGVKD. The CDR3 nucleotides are TGTGCCATCAGTGAAGGGAGGAACACTGAAGCTTTCTTT. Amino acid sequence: CAISEGRNTEAFF.

CDR3 sequence: CASSLGQGTPYNEQFF. The CDR3 coding sequence is TGTGCCAGCAGCTTAGGACAGGGTACCCCTTACAATGAGCAGTTCTTC. The chain combines TRBV7-6 with TRBJ2-1; the match to TRBD1 covers 7 bases. V shed 1 base, J shed 4 bases, and the junction held 7 bases outside the gene matches. The CDR3 is 16 amino acids. Germline lookup yields CDR1 SGHVS and CDR2 FNYEAQ. Combining the CDR3 with reference TRBV7-6 and TRBJ2-1 gives the whole variable domain GAGVSQSPRYKVTKRGQDVALRCDPISGHVSLYWYRQALGQGPEFLTYFNYEAQQDKSGLPNDRFSAERPEGSISTLTIQRTEQRDSAMYRCASSLGQGTPYNEQFFGPGTRLTVL.

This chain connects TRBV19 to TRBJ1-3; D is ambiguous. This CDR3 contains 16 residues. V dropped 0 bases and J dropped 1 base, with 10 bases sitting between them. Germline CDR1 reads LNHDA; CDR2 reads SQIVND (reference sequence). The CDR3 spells CASSIDPPFSGNTIYF. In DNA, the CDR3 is TGTGCCAGTAGTATAGATCCTCCCTTTTCTGGAAACACCATATATTTT.

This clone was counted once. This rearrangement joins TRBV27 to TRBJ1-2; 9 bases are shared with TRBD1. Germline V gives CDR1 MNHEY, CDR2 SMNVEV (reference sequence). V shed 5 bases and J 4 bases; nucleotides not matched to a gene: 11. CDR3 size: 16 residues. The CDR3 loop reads CASSPNPATGGYGYTF. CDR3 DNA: TGTGCCAGCAGTCCAAACCCTGCGACAGGGGGCTATGGCTACACCTTC.

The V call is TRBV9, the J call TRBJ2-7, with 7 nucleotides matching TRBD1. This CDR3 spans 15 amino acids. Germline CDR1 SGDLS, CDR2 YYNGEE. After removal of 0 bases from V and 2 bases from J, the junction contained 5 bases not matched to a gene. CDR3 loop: CASSVALGQAYEQYF. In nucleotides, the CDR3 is TGTGCCAGCAGCGTAGCCCTCGGACAGGCCTACGAGCAGTACTTC.

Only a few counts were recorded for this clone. CDR3 nucleotide sequence: TGCGCCAGCAGCCAAGCAGGACAGTTGAACACTGAAGCTTTCTTT. Its translation: CASSQAGQLNTEAFF. The genes are TRBV4-3 and TRBJ1-1; a weak D match, TRBD1 (6 bases). Germline loops: CDR1 LGHNA, CDR2 YSLEER. This CDR3 spans 15 amino acids. The germline V and J ends were trimmed by 1 base and 0 bases, with 9 bases remaining between them.

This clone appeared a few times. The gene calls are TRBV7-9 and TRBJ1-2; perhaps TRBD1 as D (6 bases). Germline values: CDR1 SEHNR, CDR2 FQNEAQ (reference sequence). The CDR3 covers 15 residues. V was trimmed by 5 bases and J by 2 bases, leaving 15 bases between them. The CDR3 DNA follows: TGTGCCAGCAGCCCCCGCCAGGGACAAAACTATGGCTACACCTTC. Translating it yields CASSPRQGQNYGYTF. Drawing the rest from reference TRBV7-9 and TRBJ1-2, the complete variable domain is DTGVSQNPRHKITKRGQNVTFRCDPISEHNRLYWYRQTLGQGPEFLTYFQNEAQLEKSRLLSDRFSAERPKGSFSTLEIQRTEQGDSAMYLCASSPRQGQNYGYTFGSGTRLTVV.

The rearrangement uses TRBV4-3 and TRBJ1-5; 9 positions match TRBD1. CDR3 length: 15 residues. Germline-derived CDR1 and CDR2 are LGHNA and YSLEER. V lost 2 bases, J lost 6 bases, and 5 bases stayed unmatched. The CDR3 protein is CASSQNRTGAQPQHF. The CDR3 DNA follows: TGCGCCAGCAGCCAAAATAGGACAGGGGCTCAGCCCCAGCATTTT.

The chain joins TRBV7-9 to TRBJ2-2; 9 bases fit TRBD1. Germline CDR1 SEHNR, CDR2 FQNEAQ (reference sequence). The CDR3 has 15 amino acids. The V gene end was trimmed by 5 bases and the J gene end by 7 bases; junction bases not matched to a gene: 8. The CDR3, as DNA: TGTGCCAGCAGCCCCGACAGGGGGTTTAGCGGGGAGCTGTTTTTT. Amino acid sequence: CASSPDRGFSGELFF.

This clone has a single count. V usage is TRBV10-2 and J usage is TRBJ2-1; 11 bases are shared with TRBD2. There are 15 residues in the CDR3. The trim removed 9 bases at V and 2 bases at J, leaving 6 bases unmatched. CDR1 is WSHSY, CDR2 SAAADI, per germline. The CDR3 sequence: CASKLAGDPYNEQFF. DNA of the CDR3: TGCGCCAGTAAACTAGCGGGGGACCCCTACAATGAGCAGTTCTTC.